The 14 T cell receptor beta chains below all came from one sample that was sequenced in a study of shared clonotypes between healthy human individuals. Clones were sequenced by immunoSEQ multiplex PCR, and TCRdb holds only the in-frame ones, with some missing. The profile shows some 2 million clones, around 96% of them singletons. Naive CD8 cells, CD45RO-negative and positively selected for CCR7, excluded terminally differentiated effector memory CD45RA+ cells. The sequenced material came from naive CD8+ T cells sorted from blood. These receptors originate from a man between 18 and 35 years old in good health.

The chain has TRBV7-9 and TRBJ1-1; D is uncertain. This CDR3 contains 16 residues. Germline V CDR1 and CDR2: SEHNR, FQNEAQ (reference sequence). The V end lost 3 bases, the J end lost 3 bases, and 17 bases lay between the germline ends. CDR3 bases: TGTGCCAGCAGCTTTAGTTCTTTTGAAGATGACACTGAAGCTTTCTTT. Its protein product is CASSFSSFEDDTEAFF.

CDR3 sequence: CASSPALDVNYGYTF. The CDR3 DNA follows: TGTGCCAGCAGCCCCGCCCTCGATGTTAACTATGGCTACACCTTC. The chain joins TRBV7-2 to TRBJ1-2, with D hard to call. Germline-derived CDR1 and CDR2 are SGHTA and FQGNSA. The CDR3 extends over 15 amino acids. Trimming took off 5 bases at V and 1 base at J, with 14 bases between the two ends.

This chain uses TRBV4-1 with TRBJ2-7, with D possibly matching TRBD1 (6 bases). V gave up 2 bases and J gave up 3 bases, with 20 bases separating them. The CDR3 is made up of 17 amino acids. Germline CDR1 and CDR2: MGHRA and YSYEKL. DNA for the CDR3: TGCGCCAGCAGCCAAATTGTCACGACAGGAAACTTCTACGAGCAGTACTTC. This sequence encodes CASSQIVTTGNFYEQYF.

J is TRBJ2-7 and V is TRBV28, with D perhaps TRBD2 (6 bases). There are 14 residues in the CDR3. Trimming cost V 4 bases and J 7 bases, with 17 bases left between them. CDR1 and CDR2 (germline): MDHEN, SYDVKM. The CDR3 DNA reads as TGTGCCAGCAGTTACGCGGGGACGGCTTATGAGCAGTACTTC. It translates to CASSYAGTAYEQYF.

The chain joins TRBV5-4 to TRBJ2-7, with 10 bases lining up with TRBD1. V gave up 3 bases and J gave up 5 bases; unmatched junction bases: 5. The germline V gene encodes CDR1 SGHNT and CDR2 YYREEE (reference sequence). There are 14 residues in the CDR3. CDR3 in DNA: TGTGCCAGCAGCTATCGACAGGGGGCGGACGAGCAGTACTTC. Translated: CASSYRQGADEQYF.

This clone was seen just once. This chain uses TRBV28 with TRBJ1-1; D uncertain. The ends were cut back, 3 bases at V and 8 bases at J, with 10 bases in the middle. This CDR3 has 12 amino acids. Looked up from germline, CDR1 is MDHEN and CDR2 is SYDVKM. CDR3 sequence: CASSFLTGEAFF. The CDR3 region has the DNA TGTGCCAGCAGTTTTCTGACTGGGGAAGCTTTCTTT.

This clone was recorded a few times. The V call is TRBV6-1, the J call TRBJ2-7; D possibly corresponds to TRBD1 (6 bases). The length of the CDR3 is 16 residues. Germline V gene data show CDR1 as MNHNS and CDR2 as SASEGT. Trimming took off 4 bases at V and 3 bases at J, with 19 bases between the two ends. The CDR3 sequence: CASSAQGYLLNYEQYF. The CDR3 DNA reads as TGTGCCAGCAGTGCACAGGGATATCTCCTTAACTACGAGCAGTACTTC.

The CDR3 bases are TGCGCCAGCAGACAGACAGCCTACTTTGAAGCTTTCTTT. It specifies CASRQTAYFEAFF. V is TRBV4-1 and J is TRBJ1-1; TRBD1 might be the D (5 bases). Trimming took 6 bases from V and 7 from J, leaving 15 bases between them. Germline CDR1 reads MGHRA; CDR2 reads YSYEKL. The length of the CDR3 is 13 residues.

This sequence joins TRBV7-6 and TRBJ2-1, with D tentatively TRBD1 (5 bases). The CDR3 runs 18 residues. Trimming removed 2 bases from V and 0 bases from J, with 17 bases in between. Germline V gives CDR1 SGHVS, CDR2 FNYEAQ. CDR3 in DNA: TGTGCCAGCAGCTTATCTCCCCTCAGGGATAACTCCTACAATGAGCAGTTCTTC. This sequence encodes CASSLSPLRDNSYNEQFF.

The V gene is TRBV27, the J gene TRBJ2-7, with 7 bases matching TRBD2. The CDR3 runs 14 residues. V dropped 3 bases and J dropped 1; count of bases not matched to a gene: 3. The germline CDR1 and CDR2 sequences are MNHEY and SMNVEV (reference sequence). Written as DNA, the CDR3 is TGTGCCAGCAGTTTTACTAGCGAGTCCTACGAGCAGTACTTC. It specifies CASSFTSESYEQYF.

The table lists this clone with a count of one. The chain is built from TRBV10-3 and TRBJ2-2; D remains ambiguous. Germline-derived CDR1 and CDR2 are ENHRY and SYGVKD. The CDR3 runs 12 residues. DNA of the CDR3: TGTGCGATCCTGAGCCCCACCGGGGAGCTGTTTTTT. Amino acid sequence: CAILSPTGELFF.

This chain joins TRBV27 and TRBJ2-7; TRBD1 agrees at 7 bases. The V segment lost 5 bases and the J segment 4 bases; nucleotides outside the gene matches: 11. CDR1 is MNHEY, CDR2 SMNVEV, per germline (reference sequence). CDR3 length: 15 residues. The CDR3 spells CASSLGYDREYEQYF. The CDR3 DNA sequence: TGTGCCAGCAGTCTCGGCTACGACAGGGAGTACGAGCAGTACTTC.

CDR3 sequence: CASSVDNRGRYNEQFF. DNA of the CDR3: TGTGCCAGCAGCGTAGATAACAGGGGGCGATACAATGAGCAGTTCTTC. The J gene is TRBJ2-1, the V gene TRBV9; 9 nucleotides agree with TRBD1. This CDR3 is 16 amino acids long. CDR1 is SGDLS and CDR2 is YYNGEE in the germline V gene. J gave up 4 bases and V 0 bases, and 5 bases lay outside the gene matches.

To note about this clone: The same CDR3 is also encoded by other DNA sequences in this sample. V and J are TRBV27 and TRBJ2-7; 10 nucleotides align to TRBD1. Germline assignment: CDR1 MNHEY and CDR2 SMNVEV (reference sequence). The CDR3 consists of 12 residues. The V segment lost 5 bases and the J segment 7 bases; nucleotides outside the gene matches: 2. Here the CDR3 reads CASSGQGGEQYF. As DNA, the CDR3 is TGTGCCAGCAGTGGACAGGGGGGAGAGCAGTACTTC.